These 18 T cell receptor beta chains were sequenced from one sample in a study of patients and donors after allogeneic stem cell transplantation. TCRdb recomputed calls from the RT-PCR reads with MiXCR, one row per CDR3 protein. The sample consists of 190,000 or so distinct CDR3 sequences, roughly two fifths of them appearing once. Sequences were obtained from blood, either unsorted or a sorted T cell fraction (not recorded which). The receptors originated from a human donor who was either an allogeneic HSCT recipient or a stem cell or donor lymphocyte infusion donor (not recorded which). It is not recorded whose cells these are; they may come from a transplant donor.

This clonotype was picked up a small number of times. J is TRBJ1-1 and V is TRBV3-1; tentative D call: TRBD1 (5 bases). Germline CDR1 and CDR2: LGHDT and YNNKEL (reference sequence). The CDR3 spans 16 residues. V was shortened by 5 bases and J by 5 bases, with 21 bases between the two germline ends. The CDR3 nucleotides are TGTGCCAGCAGCGCCTCGACAGCAAGCCTGGGGACTGAAGCTTTCTTT. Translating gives CASSASTASLGTEAFF.

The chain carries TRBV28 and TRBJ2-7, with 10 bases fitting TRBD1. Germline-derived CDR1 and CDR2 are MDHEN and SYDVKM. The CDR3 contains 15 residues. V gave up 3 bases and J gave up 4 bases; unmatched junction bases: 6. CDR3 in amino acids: CASSFRLDRGYEQYF. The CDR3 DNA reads TGTGCCAGCAGTTTCCGGCTGGACAGGGGGTACGAGCAGTACTTC.

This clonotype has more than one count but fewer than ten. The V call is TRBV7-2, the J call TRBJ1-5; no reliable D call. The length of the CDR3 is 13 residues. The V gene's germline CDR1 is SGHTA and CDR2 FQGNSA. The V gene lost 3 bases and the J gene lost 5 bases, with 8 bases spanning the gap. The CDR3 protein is CASSFFRDQPQHF. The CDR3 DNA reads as TGTGCCAGCAGCTTTTTCCGTGATCAGCCCCAGCATTTT.

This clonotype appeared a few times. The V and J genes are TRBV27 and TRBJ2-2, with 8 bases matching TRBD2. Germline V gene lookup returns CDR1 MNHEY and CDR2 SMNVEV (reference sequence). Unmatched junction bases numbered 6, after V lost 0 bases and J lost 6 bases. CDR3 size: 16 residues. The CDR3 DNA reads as TGTGCCAGCAGTTTATCCCTGCTAGCGGGCGCCGGGGAGCTGTTTTTT. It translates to CASSLSLLAGAGELFF.

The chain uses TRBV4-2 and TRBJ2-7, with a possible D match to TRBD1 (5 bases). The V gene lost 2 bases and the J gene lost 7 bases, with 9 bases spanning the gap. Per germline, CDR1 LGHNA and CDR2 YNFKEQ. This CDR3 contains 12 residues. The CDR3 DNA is TGTGCCAGCAGCCAACAGGGAAGGGAGCAGTACTTC. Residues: CASSQQGREQYF.

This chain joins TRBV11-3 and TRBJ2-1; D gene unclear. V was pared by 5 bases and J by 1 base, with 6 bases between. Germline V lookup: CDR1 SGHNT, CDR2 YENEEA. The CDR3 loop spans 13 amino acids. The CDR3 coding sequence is TGTGCCAGCAGCGCACCTTCCTACAATGAGCAGTTCTTC. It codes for CASSAPSYNEQFF.

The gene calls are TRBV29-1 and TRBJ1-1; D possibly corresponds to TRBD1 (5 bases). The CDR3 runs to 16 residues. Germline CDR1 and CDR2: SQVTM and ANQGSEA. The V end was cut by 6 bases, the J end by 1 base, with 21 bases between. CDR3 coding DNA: TGCAGCGTCGGGGCCGGGCACCCTAGGGGGAACACTGAAGCTTTCTTT. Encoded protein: CSVGAGHPRGNTEAFF.

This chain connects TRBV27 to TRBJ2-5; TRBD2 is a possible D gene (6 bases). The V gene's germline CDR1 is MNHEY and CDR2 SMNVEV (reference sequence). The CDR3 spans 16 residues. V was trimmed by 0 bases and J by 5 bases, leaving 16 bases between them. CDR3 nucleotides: TGTGCCAGCAGTTTATCCGGGACTCCCAAGGCGGAGACCCAGTACTTC. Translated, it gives CASSLSGTPKAETQYF.

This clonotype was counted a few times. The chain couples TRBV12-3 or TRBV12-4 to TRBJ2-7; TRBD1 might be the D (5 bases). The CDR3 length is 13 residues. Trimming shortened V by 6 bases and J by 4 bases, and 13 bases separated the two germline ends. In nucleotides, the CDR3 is TGTGCCAGCAGGCCGGACAACCTTTACGAGCAGTACTTC. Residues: CASRPDNLYEQYF.

CDR3 protein: CASSLGQASPEAFF. Written as DNA, the CDR3 is TGTGCCAGCAGTTTAGGACAGGCTTCGCCTGAAGCTTTCTTT. The V and J genes are TRBV28 and TRBJ1-1; 7 bases agree with TRBD1. V dropped 2 bases and J dropped 6; count of bases not matched to a gene: 6. CDR1 is MDHEN and CDR2 is SYDVKM in the germline V gene. The CDR3 sequence is 14 residues long.

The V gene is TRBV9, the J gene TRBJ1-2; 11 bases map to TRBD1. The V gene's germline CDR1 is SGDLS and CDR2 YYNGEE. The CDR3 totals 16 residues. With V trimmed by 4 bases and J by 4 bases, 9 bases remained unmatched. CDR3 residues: CASSPRTGGEVYGYTF. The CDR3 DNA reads TGTGCCAGCAGCCCACGGACAGGGGGCGAGGTCTATGGCTACACCTTC.

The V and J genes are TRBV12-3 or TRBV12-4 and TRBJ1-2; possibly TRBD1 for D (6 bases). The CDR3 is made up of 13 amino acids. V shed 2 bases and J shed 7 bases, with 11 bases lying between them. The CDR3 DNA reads TGTGCCAGCAGTTTATTGGCAGGGGCTGGCTACACCTTC. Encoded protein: CASSLLAGAGYTF.

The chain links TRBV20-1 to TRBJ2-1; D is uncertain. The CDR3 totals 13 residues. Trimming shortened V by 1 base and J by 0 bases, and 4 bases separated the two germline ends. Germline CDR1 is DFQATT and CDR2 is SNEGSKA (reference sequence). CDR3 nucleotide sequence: TGCAGTGCTAGAGGGCACTCCTACAATGAGCAGTTCTTC. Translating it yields CSARGHSYNEQFF.

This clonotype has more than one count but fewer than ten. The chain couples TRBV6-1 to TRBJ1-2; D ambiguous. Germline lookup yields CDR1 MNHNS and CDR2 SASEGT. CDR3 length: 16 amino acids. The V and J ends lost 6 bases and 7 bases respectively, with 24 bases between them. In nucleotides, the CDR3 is TGTGCCAGCAGCTTACGGGCAGGACTTATAATGGGTGGCTACACCTTC. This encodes CASSLRAGLIMGGYTF.

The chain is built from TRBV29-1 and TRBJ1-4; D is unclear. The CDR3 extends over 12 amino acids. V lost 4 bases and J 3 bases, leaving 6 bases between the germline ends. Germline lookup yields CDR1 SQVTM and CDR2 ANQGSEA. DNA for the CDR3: TGCAGCGTTGCCCGGCCTAATGAAAAACTGTTTTTT. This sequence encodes CSVARPNEKLFF.

The CDR3 sequence is CASSQDLDRVSANTGELFF. CDR3 coding DNA: TGCGCCAGCAGCCAAGACCTGGACAGGGTATCGGCGAACACCGGGGAGCTGTTTTTT. V gene TRBV4-3 combines with J gene TRBJ2-2, with 8 bases that match TRBD1. The V segment lost 0 bases and the J segment 0 bases; nucleotides outside the gene matches: 9. CDR1 is LGHNA, CDR2 YSLEER, per germline. The CDR3 consists of 19 residues.

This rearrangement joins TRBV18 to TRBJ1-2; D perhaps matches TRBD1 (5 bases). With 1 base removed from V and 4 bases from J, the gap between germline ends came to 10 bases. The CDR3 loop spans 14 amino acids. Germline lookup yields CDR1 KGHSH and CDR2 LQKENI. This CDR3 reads CASSPQQVFYGYTF. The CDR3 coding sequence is TGTGCCAGCTCACCACAACAGGTTTTCTATGGCTACACCTTC.

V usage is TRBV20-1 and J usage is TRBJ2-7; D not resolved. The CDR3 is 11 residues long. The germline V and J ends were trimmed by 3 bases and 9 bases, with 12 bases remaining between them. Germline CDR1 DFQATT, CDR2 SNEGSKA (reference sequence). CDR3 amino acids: CSASGGRGQYF. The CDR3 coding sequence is TGCAGTGCTAGTGGCGGACGCGGGCAGTACTTC.